Sequencing of this T cell receptor beta chain was carried out in a study of T cell responses to AZD1222 COVID-19 vaccine (dated by TCRdb to the early 2020s). About the full investigation: AZD1222 recipients given second doses at about 4 weeks or at about 12 weeks were pooled, since spike-specific TCR depth and breadth were not found to differ between the two schedules. A total of under 250 trial participants underwent TCR sequencing, of whom about 200 had received two doses of AZD1222 and approximately 25 had received two doses of the MenACWY control vaccine. Trial participants were enrolled by age into 18-55, 56-69 and 70-plus year subgroups, with approximately 150, 28 and 58 TCR-sequenced participants respectively. Overall study results and their limits: After two AZD1222 doses, spike-specific TCR breadth and depth were significantly higher than at day 0 and than in MenACWY recipients. Only five to seven AZD1222 recipients were SARS-CoV-2 seropositive at baseline, limiting conclusions about previously exposed vaccinees. Most participants were white British and females outnumbered males, and the authors suggested that clonal diversity may have been underestimated. No day 14 peak-response samples were available, so repertoires were characterized only after the peak T cell response. The 56-69-year group was small, and its depth increase did not reach significance, likely because of low power. Vaccine-associated CD4 TCRs spanned the whole spike protein, with dominant responses in regions 160-218 and 743-854. Nearly half of unique spike-specific TCRs reportedly recognized epitopes outside regions mutated in the B.1.351 and B.1.1.7 variants.

CDR1 and CDR2 are drawn from the germline V gene (reference sequence): SEHNR, FQNEAQ. The CDR3 runs 13 amino acids, cysteine and phenylalanine included. Only the CDR3 DNA is retained, 39 bases long and in frame from the first base. V is cut by 5 bases and J by 0 bases, and the space between the germline ends is 7 bases. The sample holds a few counts of this clone. Its specific antigen is unknown. Base qualities are not recorded, but no much larger clone differs from it by a single base. This specimen's time point label, interpreted: baseline before first vaccination. Samples from vaccinated people were obtained from the UK trials COV001 and COV002, which included a single-blind randomized controlled phase 2/3 trial of AZD1222 (ChAdOx1 nCoV-19) in healthy adults. For TCRbeta chain sequencing, PBMC samples were collected from trial participants at day 0 and at day 28 after the second dose. The CDR3 regions of human TCRbeta chains were subjected to immunosequencing. Processing in the source paper ran as follows. Repertoire TCRs were checked for matches against a reference library of SARS-CoV-2-specific TCRs that had been generated using the MIRA antigen-specificity platform. Breadth was defined as the fraction of unique TCRs that were SARS-CoV-2-associated, and depth was defined as the fraction of total T cells that were SARS-CoV-2-associated. Using the MIRA data, each spike-specific TCR was mapped to the spike region that the TCR reacts to and placed in a CD4 or CD8 class. Log10-transformed breadth and depth values were compared by one-way ANOVA with Sidak's multiple comparisons tests. TCRdb retrieved this table from immuneACCESS and kept in-frame rearrangements only. Not all clones are present; in checked studies, unresolved V genes account for under half, and no reason is known for the remainder. The V and J calls and the clone size are those of that table, but D and trimming were determined from the DNA. This sample lists roughly 170,000 clones; around nine tenths were detected once. The leading ten clones occupy 0.49% of the sample.

Specimen: peripheral blood, collected on day 0 of AZD1222 vaccination. This chain joins TRBV7-9 to TRBJ1-1, with the identity of the D gene unclear. The TCR was taken from an adult in good health. Here the CDR3 is given as CASSPHMNTEAFF. At the DNA level, the sequence is TGTGCCAGCAGCCCTCACATGAACACTGAAGCTTTCTTT.